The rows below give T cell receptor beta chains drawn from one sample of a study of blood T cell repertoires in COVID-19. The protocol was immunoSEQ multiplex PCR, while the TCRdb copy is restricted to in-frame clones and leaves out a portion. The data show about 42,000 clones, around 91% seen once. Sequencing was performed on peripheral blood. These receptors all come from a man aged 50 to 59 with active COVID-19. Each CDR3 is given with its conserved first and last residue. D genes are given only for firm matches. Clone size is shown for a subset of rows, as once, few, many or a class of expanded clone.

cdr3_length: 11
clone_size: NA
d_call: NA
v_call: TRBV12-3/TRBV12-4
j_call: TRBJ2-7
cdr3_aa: CASTASYEQYF
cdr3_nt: TGTGCCAGCACCGCGTCCTACGAGCAGTACTTC

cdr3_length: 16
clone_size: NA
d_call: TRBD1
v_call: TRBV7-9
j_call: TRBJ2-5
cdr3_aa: CASSSRGQGAKETQYF
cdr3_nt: TGTGCCAGCAGCTCCAGGGGACAGGGGGCAAAAGAGACCCAGTACTTC

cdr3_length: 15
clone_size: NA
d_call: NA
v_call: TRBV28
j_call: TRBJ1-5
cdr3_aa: CAITRTSLSNQPQHF
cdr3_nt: TGTGCCATCACCAGGACATCGCTCAGCAATCAGCCCCAGCATTTT

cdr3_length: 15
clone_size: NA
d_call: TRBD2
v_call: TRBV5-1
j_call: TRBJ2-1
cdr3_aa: CASSYDGTSGGEQFF
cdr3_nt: TGCGCCAGCAGCTACGACGGGACTAGCGGGGGGGAGCAGTTCTTC

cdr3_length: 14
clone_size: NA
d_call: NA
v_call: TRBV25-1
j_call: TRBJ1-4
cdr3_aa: CASSPRSGREKLFF
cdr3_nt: TGTGCCAGCAGTCCAAGGTCAGGGCGAGAAAAACTGTTTTTT

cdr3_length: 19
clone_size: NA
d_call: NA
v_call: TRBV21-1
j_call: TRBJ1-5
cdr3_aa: CASSKSRQGALPDNQPQHF
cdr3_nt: TGTGCCAGCAGCAAATCCCGCCAGGGGGCTCTTCCCGACAATCAGCCCCAGCATTTT

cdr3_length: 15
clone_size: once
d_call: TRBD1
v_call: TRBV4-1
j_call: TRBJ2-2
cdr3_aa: CASSRAGTGPGELFF
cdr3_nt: TGCGCCAGCAGCCGAGCCGGGACAGGGCCCGGGGAGCTGTTTTTT

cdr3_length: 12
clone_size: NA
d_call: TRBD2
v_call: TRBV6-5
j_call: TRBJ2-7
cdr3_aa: CATGTSGYEQYF
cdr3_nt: TGTGCCACCGGGACTAGCGGCTACGAGCAGTACTTC

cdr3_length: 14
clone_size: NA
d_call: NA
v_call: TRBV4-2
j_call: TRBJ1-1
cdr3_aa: CASSQDLVTGGAFF
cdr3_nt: TGTGCCAGCAGCCAAGATCTCGTGACGGGGGGAGCTTTCTTT

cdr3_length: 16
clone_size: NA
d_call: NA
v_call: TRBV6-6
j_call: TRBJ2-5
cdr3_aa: CASSYTGGVHQETQYF
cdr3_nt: TGTGCCAGCAGTTACACAGGGGGGGTCCACCAAGAGACCCAGTACTTC

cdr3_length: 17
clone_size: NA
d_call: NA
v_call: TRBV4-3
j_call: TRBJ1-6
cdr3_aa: CASSQDINAQGYSPLHF
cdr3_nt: TGCGCCAGCAGCCAAGATATAAATGCACAGGGTTATTCACCCCTCCACTTT

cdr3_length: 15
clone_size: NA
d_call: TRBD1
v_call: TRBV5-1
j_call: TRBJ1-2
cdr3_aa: CASSEGTGPYYGYTF
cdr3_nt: TGCGCCAGCAGCGAGGGGACAGGACCCTACTATGGCTACACCTTC

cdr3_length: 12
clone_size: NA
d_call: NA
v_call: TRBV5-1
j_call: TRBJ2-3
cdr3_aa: CASSLELDTQYF
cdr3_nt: TGCGCCAGCAGCTTGGAGCTAGATACGCAGTATTTT

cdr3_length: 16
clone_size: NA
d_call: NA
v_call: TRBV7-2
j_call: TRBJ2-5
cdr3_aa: CASSFFQGFYQETQYF
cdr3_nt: TGTGCCAGCAGCTTTTTTCAGGGATTTTACCAAGAGACCCAGTACTTC

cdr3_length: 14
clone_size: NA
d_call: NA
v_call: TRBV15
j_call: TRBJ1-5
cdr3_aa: CATSREAGSQPQHF
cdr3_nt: TGTGCCACCAGCAGAGAAGCGGGTAGTCAGCCCCAGCATTTT

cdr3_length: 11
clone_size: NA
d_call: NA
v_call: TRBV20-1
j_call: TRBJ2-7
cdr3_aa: CSAGPRTARVF
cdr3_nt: TGCAGTGCTGGACCTCGGACAGCGCGGGTCTTC

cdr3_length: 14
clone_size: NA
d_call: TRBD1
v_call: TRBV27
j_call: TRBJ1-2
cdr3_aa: CATYSIRTGYGYTF
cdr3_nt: TGTGCCACGTATTCGATCAGGACAGGCTATGGCTACACCTTC

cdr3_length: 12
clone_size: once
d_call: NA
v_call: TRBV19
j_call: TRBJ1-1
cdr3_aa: CASRTPGARAFF
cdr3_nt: TGTGCCAGTAGGACCCCAGGGGCGAGGGCTTTCTTT

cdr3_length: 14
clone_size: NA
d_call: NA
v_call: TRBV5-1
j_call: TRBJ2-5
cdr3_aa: CASSLGGLQETQYF
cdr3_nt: TGCGCCAGCAGCTTGGGGGGGCTCCAAGAGACCCAGTACTTC

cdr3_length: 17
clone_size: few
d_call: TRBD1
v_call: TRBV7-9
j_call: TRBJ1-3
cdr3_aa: CASRPTYRTGGGNTIYF
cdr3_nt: TGTGCCAGCAGACCAACATATCGGACAGGGGGTGGAAACACCATATATTTT

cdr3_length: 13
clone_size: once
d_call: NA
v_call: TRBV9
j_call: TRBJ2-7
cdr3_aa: CASSATLRDEQYF
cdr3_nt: TGTGCCAGCAGCGCGACTCTCCGTGACGAGCAGTACTTC

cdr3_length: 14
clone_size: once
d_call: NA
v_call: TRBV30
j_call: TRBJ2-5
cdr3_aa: CASGSGGVQETQYF
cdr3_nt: TGTGCCTCAGGAAGCGGAGGGGTTCAAGAGACCCAGTACTTC

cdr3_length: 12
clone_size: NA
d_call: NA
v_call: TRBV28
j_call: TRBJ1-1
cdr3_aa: CASRLGLTEAFF
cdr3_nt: TGTGCCAGCAGGTTGGGGCTCACTGAAGCTTTCTTT